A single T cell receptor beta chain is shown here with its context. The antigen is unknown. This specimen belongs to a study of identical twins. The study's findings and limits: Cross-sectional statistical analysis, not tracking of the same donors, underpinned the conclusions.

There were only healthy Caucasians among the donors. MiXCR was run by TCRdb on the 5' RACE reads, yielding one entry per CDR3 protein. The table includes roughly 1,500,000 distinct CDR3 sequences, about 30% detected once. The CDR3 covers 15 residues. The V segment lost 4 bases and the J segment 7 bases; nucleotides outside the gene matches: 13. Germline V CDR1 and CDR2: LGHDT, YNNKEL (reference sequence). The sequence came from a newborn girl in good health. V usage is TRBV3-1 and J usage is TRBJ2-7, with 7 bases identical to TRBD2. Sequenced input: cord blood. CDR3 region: CASSRNRDYRSEQYF. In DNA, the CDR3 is TGTGCCAGCAGCCGAAACCGGGACTACCGATCGGAGCAGTACTTC.